The clone carrying this T cell receptor beta chain was seen once. The record originates from a study of blood T cell repertoires in COVID-19. TCRdb's table, derived via immunoSEQ multiplex PCR, lists solely in-frame clones and lacks some. This table holds roughly 250,000 clones, around 85% found once. Per the germline V gene, CDR1 is KGHDR and CDR2 is SFDVKD. The V end was cut by 4 bases, the J end by 0 bases, with 11 bases between. The CDR3 is made up of 16 amino acids. The sequenced sample was peripheral blood. This sequence originates from a human donor with COVID-19, enrolled during active disease. The donor label of this sample is uncertain. The V call is TRBV24-1, the J call TRBJ2-2; tentatively, D is TRBD1 (5 bases). The CDR3 DNA reads as TGTGCCACCAGTGAGGGGCACTTCGCGAACACCGGGGAGCTGTTTTTT. Its translation: CATSEGHFANTGELFF.